This T cell receptor beta chain was captured in a study of cytomegalovirus exposure and HLA in healthy donors. Findings and caveats of the study: Among donors in an Asian-associated ancestry cluster, a later analysis reportedly found fewer N-insertions than the roughly 700-donor mean. A few CMV-associated chains were confirmed in vitro to be specific for CMV antigens.

The V gene's germline CDR1 is PRHDT and CDR2 FYEKMQ (reference sequence). V gave up 8 bases and J gave up 5 bases, with 16 bases separating them. The CDR3 consists of 14 residues. The primer mix had 60 Vbeta and 13 Jbeta primers. Sequencing was performed with immunoSEQ multiplex PCR; in TCRdb, only in-frame clones are kept and a portion is missing. The table records some 200,000 clones, 82% of them present only once. With respect to this clone: Its antigen remains unidentified.

The chain joins TRBV13 to TRBJ1-3, with unresolved D. The origin of this receptor is a middle-aged woman in good health and CMV-seronegative. Sample: PBMCs. CDR3 amino acids: CASRRSEGRNTIYF. The CDR3 DNA reads as TGTGCCAGCCGGAGAAGTGAAGGTCGAAACACCATATATTTT.